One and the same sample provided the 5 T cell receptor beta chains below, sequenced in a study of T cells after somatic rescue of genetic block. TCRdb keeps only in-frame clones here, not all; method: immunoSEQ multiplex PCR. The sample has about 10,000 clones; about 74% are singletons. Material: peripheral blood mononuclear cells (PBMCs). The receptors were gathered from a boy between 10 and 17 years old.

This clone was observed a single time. As DNA, the CDR3 is TGCGCCAGCAGAGGCACGGTGGTTCCACATACGCAGTATTTT. Translating it yields CASRGTVVPHTQYF. This sequence joins TRBV5-1 and TRBJ2-3; no clear D gene. Germline V gives CDR1 SGHRS, CDR2 YFSETQ. This CDR3 has 14 amino acids. The V end was cut by 5 bases, the J end by 7 bases, with 17 bases between.

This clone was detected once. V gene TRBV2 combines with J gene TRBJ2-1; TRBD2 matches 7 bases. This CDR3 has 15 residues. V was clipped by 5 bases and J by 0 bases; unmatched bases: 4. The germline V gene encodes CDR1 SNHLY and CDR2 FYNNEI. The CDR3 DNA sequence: TGTGCCAGCAGTTCGGGGGGTAGCTCCTACAATGAGCAGTTCTTC. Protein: CASSSGGSSYNEQFF.

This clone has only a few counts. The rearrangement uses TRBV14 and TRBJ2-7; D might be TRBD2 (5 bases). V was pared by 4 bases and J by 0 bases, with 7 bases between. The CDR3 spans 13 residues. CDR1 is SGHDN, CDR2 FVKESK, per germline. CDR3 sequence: CASSRGLSYEQYF. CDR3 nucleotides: TGTGCCAGCAGCCGAGGACTCTCCTACGAGCAGTACTTC.

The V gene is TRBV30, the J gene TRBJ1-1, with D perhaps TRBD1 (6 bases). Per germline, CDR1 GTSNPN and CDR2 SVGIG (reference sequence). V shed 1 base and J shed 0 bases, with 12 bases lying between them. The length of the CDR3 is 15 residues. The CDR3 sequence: CAWSATGFMNTEAFF. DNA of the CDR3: TGTGCCTGGAGTGCTACAGGGTTCATGAACACTGAAGCTTTCTTT.

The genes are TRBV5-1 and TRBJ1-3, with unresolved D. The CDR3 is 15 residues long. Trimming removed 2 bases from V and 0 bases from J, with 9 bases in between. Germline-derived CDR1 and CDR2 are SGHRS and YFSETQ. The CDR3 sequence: CASSLGGVSGNTIYF. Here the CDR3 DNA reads TGCGCCAGCAGCTTAGGCGGAGTCTCTGGAAACACCATATATTTT.